Listed below are T cell receptor beta chains from one sample, sequenced in a study of control samples from healthy donors and cancer patients. Libraries were prepared by immunoSEQ multiplex PCR; TCRdb keeps only in-frame clonotypes and omits some of them. The table records around 90,000 clones, roughly nine tenths of them present only once. Material: blood. These receptors came from a man aged 30 to 39 in good health. CDR3s include the opening cysteine and the closing phenylalanine or tryptophan. D genes are given only for firm matches. The listing skips clone size in some rows; elsewhere it reads once, few, many or a size class.

v_call	clone_size	d_call	j_call	cdr3_aa	cdr3_nt
TRBV18	few	.	TRBJ2-5	CASSPGRRETQYF	TGTGCCAGCTCACCGGGGAGGAGGGAGACCCAGTACTTC
TRBV5-4	.	.	TRBJ2-2	CASSLARTASTGELFF	TGTGCCAGCAGCTTGGCTAGGACGGCATCTACCGGGGAGCTGTTTTTT
TRBV7-9	.	.	TRBJ1-2	CASSLETNYGYTF	TGTGCCAGCAGCTTAGAGACTAACTATGGCTACACCTTC
TRBV28	.	TRBD1	TRBJ1-6	CASSSVDRDDSPLHF	TGTGCCAGCAGTTCCGTGGACAGGGACGATTCACCCCTCCACTTT
TRBV28	.	.	TRBJ1-1	CASSHSTWGTEAFF	TGTGCCAGCAGTCACTCGACCTGGGGCACTGAAGCTTTCTTT
TRBV18	.	TRBD1	TRBJ1-2	CASSPQQDRGQGYTF	TGTGCCAGCTCACCACAGCAGGACAGGGGGCAAGGCTACACCTTC
TRBV3-1/TRBV3-2	.	.	TRBJ1-2	CASSQGLGMDGYTF	TGTGCCAGCAGCCAAGGGTTAGGCATGGATGGCTACACCTTC
TRBV5-5	.	TRBD2	TRBJ2-5	CASSLMGGLETQYF	TGTGCCAGCAGCTTGATGGGGGGGTTAGAGACCCAGTACTTC
TRBV10-1	.	.	TRBJ2-2	CAPRGGHQGDTGELFF	TGCGCCCCCAGGGGGGGTCACCAAGGGGATACCGGGGAGCTGTTTTTT
TRBV24-1	.	.	TRBJ2-1	CATSVGGASSYNEQFF	TGTGCCACCAGTGTAGGGGGGGCAAGCTCCTACAATGAGCAGTTCTTC
TRBV19	.	TRBD1	TRBJ1-1	CASIQGAQVTEAFF	TGTGCCAGTATTCAGGGGGCGCAGGTCACTGAAGCTTTCTTT
TRBV27	.	TRBD1	TRBJ2-7	CASSSQGALVHEQYF	TGTGCCAGCAGTTCACAGGGGGCCTTAGTCCACGAGCAGTACTTC
TRBV5-1	.	.	TRBJ1-2	CASSLRGNYGYTF	TGCGCCAGCAGCTTAAGGGGGAACTATGGCTACACCTTC
TRBV19	.	TRBD1	TRBJ2-1	CASSTDRVSGNEQFF	TGTGCCAGTAGTACCGACAGGGTCAGTGGGAATGAGCAGTTCTTC
TRBV18	.	TRBD1	TRBJ2-5	CASSPGTGETQYF	TGTGCCAGCTCACCGGGGACAGGAGAGACCCAGTACTTC
TRBV7-9	medium-sized	.	TRBJ1-4	CASSPTNEKLFF	TGTGCCAGCAGCCCTACCAATGAAAAACTGTTTTTT
TRBV27	.	.	TRBJ2-7	CASRIIGWSSYEQYF	TGTGCCAGCAGAATTATTGGCTGGAGCTCCTACGAGCAGTACTTC
TRBV19	.	.	TRBJ2-2	CASSISGVYGELFF	TGTGCCAGTAGTATTTCTGGAGTGTACGGGGAGCTGTTTTTT
TRBV15	.	.	TRBJ1-2	CATSIGGESGGYTF	TGTGCCACCAGCATTGGCGGGGAATCCGGGGGCTACACCTTC
TRBV5-4	.	.	TRBJ1-2	CASSFPQANGYTF	TGTGCCAGCAGCTTTCCGCAGGCTAATGGCTACACCTTC
TRBV19	once	TRBD2	TRBJ2-5	CASSPLRGRSQETQYF	TGTGCCAGTAGTCCTCTGCGGGGGAGATCACAAGAGACCCAGTACTTC
TRBV7-9	.	TRBD2	TRBJ2-3	CASTIGLAGARNTDTQYF	TGTGCCAGCACCATCGGACTAGCGGGAGCGAGGAACACAGATACGCAGTATTTT
TRBV5-6	once	TRBD1	TRBJ2-7	CASRRIGTGAETYEQYF	TGTGCCAGCAGAAGAATTGGGACAGGGGCCGAAACCTACGAGCAGTACTTC
TRBV9	.	.	TRBJ1-2	CASSLRGDYTF	TGTGCCAGCAGCCTAAGGGGGGACTACACCTTC
TRBV5-5	.	.	TRBJ1-5	CASSPTVSNQPQHF	TGTGCCAGCAGCCCGACTGTTAGCAATCAGCCCCAGCATTTT
TRBV6-1	.	TRBD1	TRBJ1-2	CASSDPGGANYGYTF	TGTGCCAGCAGTGACCCAGGGGGAGCTAACTATGGCTACACCTTC
TRBV3-1/TRBV3-2	.	.	TRBJ1-2	CASSQGPSAGYTF	TGTGCCAGCAGCCAGGGGCCGTCGGCTGGCTACACCTTC
TRBV7-9	.	TRBD1	TRBJ1-2	CASSIGQGKNYGYTF	TGTGCCAGCAGCATTGGACAGGGGAAGAACTATGGCTACACCTTC
TRBV5-1	.	.	TRBJ2-7	CASSPRDGGWSEQYF	TGCGCCAGCAGCCCCCGGGACGGTGGTTGGTCCGAGCAGTACTTC
TRBV24-1	.	.	TRBJ2-2	CATSDLTGYDGELFF	TGTGCCACCAGTGATTTGACAGGATACGACGGGGAGCTGTTTTTT
TRBV5-5	once	.	TRBJ2-7	CASSLGWASYEQYF	TGTGCCAGCAGCTTGGGGTGGGCCTCCTACGAGCAGTACTTC
TRBV2	.	.	TRBJ1-5	CASSEVNGNQPQHF	TGTGCCAGCAGTGAAGTGAATGGCAATCAGCCCCAGCATTTT
TRBV30	.	.	TRBJ2-2	CAWGGAGELFF	TGTGCCTGGGGAGGGGCCGGGGAGCTGTTTTTT